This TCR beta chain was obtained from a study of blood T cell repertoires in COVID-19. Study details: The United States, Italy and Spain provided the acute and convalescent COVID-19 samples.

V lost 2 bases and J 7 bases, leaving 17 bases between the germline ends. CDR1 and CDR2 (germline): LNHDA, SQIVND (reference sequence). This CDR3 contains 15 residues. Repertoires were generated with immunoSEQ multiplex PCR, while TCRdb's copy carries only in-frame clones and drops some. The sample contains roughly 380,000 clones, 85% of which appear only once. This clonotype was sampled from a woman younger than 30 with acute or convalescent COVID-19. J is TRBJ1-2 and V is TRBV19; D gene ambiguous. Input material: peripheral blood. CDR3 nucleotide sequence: TGTGCCAGTAGTATACCGTGGGAGCTTAACCGTGGCTACACCTTC. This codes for CASSIPWELNRGYTF.